This paragraph covers one T cell receptor beta chain sequence. The data derive from a study of T cell changes during pregnancy in multiple sclerosis. After removal of 2 bases from V and 3 bases from J, the junction contained 3 bases not matched to a gene. In germline, CDR1 is SGHRS, CDR2 YFSETQ. This CDR3 is 16 amino acids long. Sequencing was performed with immunoSEQ multiplex PCR; in TCRdb, only in-frame clones are kept and a portion is missing. The table lists under 50,000 clones, roughly 89% of them singletons. Here the sequenced sample was CD4+ T cells from peripheral blood mononuclear cells, taken in the first trimester of pregnancy. The TCR sequence derives from a female donor with multiple sclerosis, enrolled in a pregnancy study. The V call is TRBV5-1, the J call TRBJ2-2; 11 nucleotides align to TRBD2. The CDR3 here is CASSLTSGRYTGELFF. DNA for the CDR3: TGCGCCAGCAGCTTAACTAGCGGGAGATACACCGGGGAGCTGTTTTTT.